These T cell receptor beta chains were read from a single sample in a study of control samples from healthy donors and cancer patients. Method: immunoSEQ multiplex PCR; TCRdb's copy keeps in-frame clones and lacks some. The listing records approximately 190,000 clones. The specimen was blood. The source is a woman aged 25 to 39 in good health. Both conserved end residues are part of each CDR3. The D gene is left open where the match is weak.

TRBJ1-2	TRBV5-1	.	TGCGCCAGCAGCTTGGTTGCCAGGGGAAATGGCTACACCTTC	CASSLVARGNGYTF
TRBJ2-7	TRBV21-1	.	TGTGCCAGCAGCAAAGCGACAGGGCACTCCTACGAGCAGTACTTC	CASSKATGHSYEQYF
TRBJ1-5	TRBV6-9	TRBD1	TGTGCCAGCAGGAAACAGGGGGCAAGCAATCAGCCCCAGCATTTT	CASRKQGASNQPQHF
TRBJ2-3	TRBV11-3	TRBD2	TGTGCCAGCAGCCCGGGGCTAGCGGGGGGCACAGATACGCAGTATTTT	CASSPGLAGGTDTQYF
TRBJ1-1	TRBV7-6	.	TGTGCCAGCAGCTTAGGACGGGTGAACACTGAAGCTTTCTTT	CASSLGRVNTEAFF
TRBJ2-1	TRBV11-2	TRBD1	TGTGCCAGCAACCTTGACAGGGTGTCCCTACTTGAGCAGTTCTTC	CASNLDRVSLLEQFF
TRBJ1-2	TRBV4-1	.	TGCGCCAGCAGCCAAGGACAGGCGGTCGGTGGCTACACCTTC	CASSQGQAVGGYTF
TRBJ1-2	TRBV28	.	TGTGCCAGCAGTTTATCAAAAAGGGGAAGGAGTGGCTACACCTTC	CASSLSKRGRSGYTF
TRBJ2-3	TRBV5-1	.	TGCGCCAGCAGCTTGGGGGGCGACCCCACAGATACGCAGTATTTT	CASSLGGDPTDTQYF
TRBJ2-5	TRBV5-5	.	TGTGCCAGTGGGCCGGGACGTAGGCAAGAGACCCAGTACTTC	CASGPGRRQETQYF
TRBJ1-6	TRBV28	.	TGTGCCAGCGCCCGACAGAGAACTAATTCACCCCTCCACTTT	CASARQRTNSPLHF
TRBJ2-1	TRBV4-1	TRBD2	TGCGCCAGCAGCCCAAGCGGGGCAGCGTCCCCCAGCTCCTACAATGAGCAGTTCTTC	CASSPSGAASPSSYNEQFF
TRBJ1-5	TRBV7-3	.	TGTGCCAGCAGCCTGGGGACACTATATCAGCCCCAGCATTTT	CASSLGTLYQPQHF
TRBJ2-3	TRBV7-6	.	TGTGCCAGCAGCTTAGGAACAGGGAGGACTAGCACAGATACGCAGTATTTT	CASSLGTGRTSTDTQYF
TRBJ2-1	TRBV4-1	.	TGCGCCAGCAGCCAAGTTCAGGGGGGACTAGTGGTCAATGAGCAGTTCTTC	CASSQVQGGLVVNEQFF
TRBJ1-2	TRBV27	.	TGTGCCAGCAGTTTATCCCCGGCAGGGGTAAAAGGCTACACCTTC	CASSLSPAGVKGYTF
TRBJ1-2	TRBV5-8	.	TGTGCCAGCAGCTTTGGGATTACCCACTATGGCTACACCTTC	CASSFGITHYGYTF
TRBJ1-1	TRBV3-1/TRBV3-2	.	TGTGCCAGCACTACACTCGGGGGAGGGACGGCTTTCTTT	CASTTLGGGTAFF
TRBJ1-4	TRBV19	.	TGTGCCAGTAGTTTAACGACAGTGCTTGCAGGTGGTGAAAAACTGTTTTTT	CASSLTTVLAGGEKLFF
TRBJ2-3	TRBV19	.	TGTGCCAGTAGTCGGTATGAAGACCTAAGCACAGATACGCAGTATTTT	CASSRYEDLSTDTQYF
TRBJ2-4	TRBV4-3	.	TGCGCCAGCAGCCAAGATGTGGGCAGTAGCTATATTCAGTACTTC	CASSQDVGSSYIQYF
TRBJ1-3	TRBV6-5	.	TGTGCCAGCAGTCAACAGGGACCCCCTGGAAACACCATATATTTT	CASSQQGPPGNTIYF
TRBJ1-1	TRBV18	.	TGTGCCAGCTCACCAGAAGGGAAAAGGAACACTGAAGCTTTCTTT	CASSPEGKRNTEAFF
TRBJ1-5	TRBV30	.	TGTGCCTGGGGGCGGGGGGACGATCAGCCCCAGCATTTT	CAWGRGDDQPQHF
TRBJ1-1	TRBV3-1/TRBV3-2	.	TGTGCCAGCAGCCAAGATGGAGGGGGTCCGGCTTTCTTT	CASSQDGGGPAFF
TRBJ1-6	TRBV18	TRBD1	TGTGCCAGCTCACCCAGGGGACAGATCTATAATTCACCCCTCCACTTT	CASSPRGQIYNSPLHF
TRBJ1-4	TRBV9	.	TGTGCCAGCAGCTCCAATCGGGGGGTTAATGAAAAACTGTTTTTT	CASSSNRGVNEKLFF
TRBJ1-4	TRBV18	TRBD1	TGTGCCAGCTCACTAGGAGACAGGGGGGAAAAACTGTTTTTT	CASSLGDRGEKLFF
TRBJ1-1	TRBV2	.	TGTGCCAGCAGTGAACAGGGATGGAACACTGAAGCTTTCTTT	CASSEQGWNTEAFF
TRBJ1-5	TRBV19	TRBD1	TGTGCCACCCGGGACAGTCATAGCAATCAGCCCCAGCATTTT	CATRDSHSNQPQHF
TRBJ1-2	TRBV4-3	.	TGCGCCAGCAGCCAAGAAGTCGGATATGGCTACACCTTC	CASSQEVGYGYTF